The next 10 T cell receptor beta chains were all read from a single sample in a study of cytomegalovirus exposure and HLA in healthy donors. The PCR ran on 60 Vbeta and 13 Jbeta primers. Profiling relied on immunoSEQ multiplex PCR, and the TCRdb table lists in-frame clones only, not all of them. The sample has 150,000 to 200,000 clones, about 12% seen once. The sequencing sample was made of PBMCs. The receptor set was obtained from a man aged 45 to 65 in good health and CMV-seropositive.

This chain links TRBV6-6 with TRBJ2-7, with a weak D call TRBD1 (5 bases). V lost 4 bases and J lost 7, with 14 bases in between. The CDR3 is 13 amino acids. CDR1 and CDR2 (germline): MNHNY, SVGAGI (reference sequence). The CDR3 nucleotides are TGTGCCAGCAGTTTTACTGGGGCCGGAGAGCAGTACGTC. Translating it yields CASSFTGAGEQYV.

V is TRBV11-3 and J is TRBJ2-3, with a possible D match to TRBD2 (7 bases). Germline V gene sequence: CDR1 SGHNT, CDR2 YENEEA. Trimming took off 0 bases at V and 4 bases at J, with 14 bases between the two ends. This CDR3 contains 16 residues. Here the CDR3 reads CASSLERGRRPDTQYF. The CDR3 DNA reads as TGTGCCAGCAGCTTAGAGCGGGGGCGACGGCCAGATACGCAGTATTTT.

This clone appeared a few times. The chain uses TRBV11-3 and TRBJ2-7, with D tentatively TRBD1 (5 bases). V was clipped by 1 base and J by 0 bases, with 7 bases between them. Germline values: CDR1 SGHNT, CDR2 YENEEA. The CDR3 has 14 amino acids. The CDR3 nucleotides are TGTGCCAGCAGCTTAGGGACAAACTCCTACGAGCAGTACTTC. Encoded protein: CASSLGTNSYEQYF.

The chain couples TRBV11-2 to TRBJ1-5; D gene uncertain. Trimming removed 5 bases at V and 6 bases at J, with 11 bases between. CDR1 SGHAT and CDR2 FQNNGV come from the germline V gene. The CDR3 loop spans 13 amino acids. CDR3 in DNA: TGTGCCAGCAGCCAGTCAGAGGGTCAGCCCCAGCATTTT. Residues: CASSQSEGQPQHF.

The chain combines TRBV18 with TRBJ1-5, with D perhaps matching TRBD1 (6 bases). The CDR3 length is 15 residues. Trimming cost V 5 bases and J 1 base, with 12 bases left between them. CDR1 and CDR2 (germline): KGHSH, LQKENI. The CDR3 DNA reads as TGTGCCAGCTCAACCCAGGGGACAAGCAATCAGCCCCAGCATTTT. It codes for CASSTQGTSNQPQHF.

This clone came up a few times. The V call is TRBV4-1, the J call TRBJ2-3, with TRBD1 as a possible D gene (6 bases). CDR1 is MGHRA, CDR2 YSYEKL, per germline. Trimming took off 3 bases at V and 0 bases at J, with 10 bases between the two ends. The CDR3 length is 15 residues. For the CDR3, the DNA is TGCGCCAGCAGCCATGGGACACTCAGCACAGATACGCAGTATTTT. It translates to CASSHGTLSTDTQYF.

This clone appeared a few times. The genes are TRBV5-6 and TRBJ2-3; D call uncertain. Germline V CDR1 and CDR2: SGHDT, YYEEEE. V was cut by 2 bases and J by 4 bases, with 5 bases left in between. The CDR3 totals 12 residues. The CDR3 loop reads CASSFLADTQYF. The CDR3 DNA follows: TGTGCCAGCAGCTTTCTAGCAGATACGCAGTATTTT.

The V gene is TRBV10-3, the J gene TRBJ1-1, with 9 positions matching TRBD1. The germline V gene has CDR1 ENHRY and CDR2 SYGVKD. Trimming cost V 2 bases and J 6 bases; bases outside gene matches: 7. This CDR3 is built from 15 residues. The CDR3 DNA reads TGTGCCATCAGTGAGGGACAGGGGTGGGGGGCTGAAGCTTTCTTT. This translates into CAISEGQGWGAEAFF.

Only a few counts were recorded for this clone. The gene calls are TRBV4-2 and TRBJ1-6; TRBD1 is a possible D gene (5 bases). CDR1 is LGHNA, CDR2 YNFKEQ, per germline. The germline V and J ends were trimmed by 0 bases and 10 bases, with 13 bases remaining between them. The CDR3 runs 15 residues. CDR3 nucleotide sequence: TGTGCCAGCAGCCAAGACCGGGCAGGGCAATCACCCCTCCACTTT. Its protein is CASSQDRAGQSPLHF.

This clone has more than one count but fewer than ten. The chain has TRBV6-5 and TRBJ1-3; D is unresolved. V lost 0 bases and J 4 bases, leaving 10 bases between the germline ends. Per germline, CDR1 MNHEY and CDR2 SVGAGI. The CDR3 extends over 15 amino acids. CDR3 region: CASSYSPAPGNTIYF. CDR3 nucleotide sequence: TGTGCCAGCAGTTACTCTCCTGCGCCGGGAAACACCATATATTTT.